These 10 T cell receptor beta chains were all obtained from the same sample, sequenced in a study of T-cell reconstitution after alpha-beta-depleted transplantation in children (TCRdb year 2016). Receptor amplification or capture employed PCR. Instrument on record: Illumina HiSeq 2500. TCR libraries were prepared with molecular barcoding, using unique molecular identifiers to normalize TCRbeta repertoire quantification. The public reads were reprocessed in TCRdb via fastp at Q25 and MiXCR, keeping in-frame beta chains. Here each entry gathers all rows of one CDR3 protein and keeps the most common genes and DNA. Counted in this sample were fewer than 120,000 distinct CDR3 sequences; over 9% of them appeared once. The ten largest make up about 8.8% of the sample. This specimen was PBMCs from the stem cell graft donor, taken from the stem cell graft. The receptors stem from a human donor who donated a stem cell graft to a child with acute lymphoblastic leukemia.

At least ten counts were recorded for this clonotype. The genes are TRBV7-2 and TRBJ2-2, with 14 bases matching TRBD2. Trimming removed 5 bases from V and 6 bases from J; junction bases left unmatched: 5. Germline lookup yields CDR1 SGHTA and CDR2 FQGNSA. CDR3 size: 16 residues. The CDR3 region has the DNA TGTGCCAGCAGCACCGCGACTAGCGGGGGGGCCGGGGAGCTGTTTTTT. Its translation: CASSTATSGGAGELFF.

This clonotype was seen many times. The V call is TRBV20-1, the J call TRBJ2-7, with 8 bases that match TRBD2. Germline V lookup: CDR1 DFQATT, CDR2 SNEGSKA (reference sequence). This CDR3 comprises 15 residues. Losses at the gene ends were 1 base for V and 4 bases for J; bases not matched to a gene: 9. CDR3 DNA: TGCAGTGCTAGAGTCAGAACTAGCGGCAATTACGAGCAGTACTTC. Encoded protein: CSARVRTSGNYEQYF.

Many counts were recorded for this clonotype. The chain uses TRBV12-3 or TRBV12-4 and TRBJ1-5; tentative D call: TRBD1 (6 bases). The length of the CDR3 is 14 residues. V was clipped by 1 base and J by 12 bases, with 16 bases between them. CDR3 coding DNA: TGTGCCAGCAGTTTAGGGGGGACACCGATTTACCAGCATTTT. It is translated as CASSLGGTPIYQHF.

This clonotype was found many times. The chain uses TRBV7-2 and TRBJ2-1; D remains unclear. The CDR3 sequence is 14 residues long. Trimming took 1 base from V and 10 from J, leaving 14 bases between them. Germline assignment: CDR1 SGHTA and CDR2 FQGNSA. For the CDR3, the DNA is TGTGCCAGCAGCTTAGTGGTTGCGGTGGGGGAGCAGTTCTTC. Residues: CASSLVVAVGEQFF.

In its sample, this clonotype was seen many times. The chain joins TRBV12-3 or TRBV12-4 to TRBJ2-2; D unclear. CDR3 length: 13 amino acids. With 7 bases removed from V and 1 base from J, the gap between germline ends came to 7 bases. The CDR3 sequence: CASNSKNTGELFF. The DNA for the CDR3 is TGTGCCAGCAATTCCAAGAACACCGGGGAGCTGTTTTTT.

This clonotype was counted many times. This chain uses TRBV6-1 with TRBJ2-3; 8 bases map to TRBD2. This CDR3 comprises 16 residues. Unmatched junction bases numbered 13, after V lost 7 bases and J lost 4 bases. Germline values: CDR1 MNHNS, CDR2 SASEGT. In DNA form, the CDR3 reads TGTGCCAGCACGACATTGAGCGGGAGTAGCGCAGATACGCAGTATTTT. Encoded protein: CASTTLSGSSADTQYF.

The table lists this clonotype with many counts. V usage is TRBV7-2 and J usage is TRBJ2-2; TRBD2 matches 7 bases. CDR1 is SGHTA and CDR2 is FQGNSA in the germline V gene. This CDR3 is built from 17 residues. V dropped 3 bases and J dropped 2; count of bases not matched to a gene: 9. CDR3 loop: CASSFTPGLLNTGELFF. CDR3 in DNA: TGTGCCAGCAGCTTCACTCCGGGACTACTAAACACCGGGGAGCTGTTTTTT.

This clonotype has at least ten counts. The DNA for the CDR3 is TGTGCCACCAGCCCCGGGCGGGAGGGGGCAGATACGCAGTATTTT. It is translated as CATSPGREGADTQYF. The chain joins TRBV15 to TRBJ2-3, with 9 bases lining up with TRBD2. Trimming at V came to 5 bases and at J to 4 bases, leaving 7 bases not matched to a gene. Germline V gene data show CDR1 as LNHNV and CDR2 as YYDKDF (reference sequence). The CDR3 runs to 15 residues.

CDR3 in DNA: TGTGCCAGCAGCCAAGACGGACTAGCGGGGACCGGGGAGCTGTTTTTT. It specifies CASSQDGLAGTGELFF. The chain employs TRBV4-2 and TRBJ2-2; TRBD2 aligns across 12 bases. The CDR3 is 16 amino acids. The V gene's germline CDR1 is LGHNA and CDR2 YNFKEQ. Trimming removed 0 bases from V and 5 bases from J; junction bases left unmatched: 1.

This clonotype was recorded at least ten times. The CDR3 sequence is CASSQDMKAGAYF. Here the CDR3 DNA reads TGTGCCAGCAGCCAAGATATGAAGGCTGGGGCGTACTTC. The rearrangement uses TRBV14 and TRBJ2-7; maybe TRBD1 (5 bases). The CDR3 totals 13 residues. Trimming stripped 0 bases from V and 12 bases from J, with 15 bases between. Germline CDR1 SGHDN, CDR2 FVKESK.